This T cell receptor beta chain originates from a study of radiation and T cells in renal cell carcinoma. Noted time point: baseline pretreatment blood. Treatment meaning: 15 Gy SBRT to primary tumor, nephrectomy 4 weeks later. Blood was sampled at baseline, 2 weeks and 4 weeks after SBRT. Study-wide results and caveats: Top tumor clonotypes rose in blood 2 weeks post-radiation, then contracted.

Notes on this clone: Antigen unknown.

The table came from immunoSEQ multiplex PCR; TCRdb's copy has only in-frame clones and leaves some out. The table includes some 120,000 clones, 82% detected once. With 0 bases removed from V and 3 bases from J, the gap between germline ends came to 14 bases. The CDR3 has 16 amino acids. The germline CDR1 and CDR2 sequences are SGHRS and YFSETQ. The sequencing used blood, collected from a patient whose treatment included radiotherapy and nephrectomy. This chain links TRBV5-1 with TRBJ2-3; perhaps TRBD2 as D (6 bases). This receptor was taken from an older woman with renal cell carcinoma. The CDR3 loop is CASSLAGGSSTDTQYF. The CDR3 DNA reads TGCGCCAGCAGCTTGGCCGGGGGTAGCAGTACAGATACGCAGTATTTT. Using reference TRBV5-1 and TRBJ2-3 for the parts outside the CDR3, the full variable domain is KAGVTQTPRYLIKTRGQQVTLSCSPISGHRSVSWYQQTPGQGLQFLFEYFSETQRNKGNFPGRFSGRQFSNSRSEMNVSTLELGDSALYLCASSLAGGSSTDTQYFGPGTRLTVL.